The 24 T cell receptor beta chains given below trace back to one sample, sequenced in a study of blood T cells in healthy people across ages. Primers used in a second PCR of about 7 to 12 cycles were a sample-barcoded 5' primer and a J-beta primer mix. TCRdb reprocessed the 5' RACE reads via MiXCR and lists one record per CDR3 protein. The data show approximately 2,000,000 distinct CDR3 sequences, roughly two fifths seen once. Sequenced input: blood. The receptor set was obtained from a human donor in good health.

V usage is TRBV20-1 and J usage is TRBJ2-5, with 15 bases aligning to TRBD2. The V gene's germline CDR1 is DFQATT and CDR2 SNEGSKA (reference sequence). Unmatched junction bases numbered 13, after V lost 3 bases and J lost 5 bases. This CDR3 contains 18 residues. The CDR3, as DNA: TGCAGTGCTAGGTGGACTAGCGGGGGGGCCGGGTACCCGGAGACCCAGTACTTC. Amino acids: CSARWTSGGAGYPETQYF.

The table lists this clonotype with a few counts. The rearrangement links TRBV12-3 or TRBV12-4 to TRBJ1-5; tentative D call: TRBD1 (6 bases). This CDR3 has 14 residues. V lost 7 bases to trimming and J lost 0 bases, with 10 bases between them. The CDR3: CASMKGVSNQPQHF. The DNA for the CDR3 is TGTGCCAGCATGAAGGGGGTTAGCAATCAGCCCCAGCATTTT.

This chain uses TRBV14 with TRBJ2-1, with D perhaps matching TRBD1 or TRBD2 (5 bases each). The CDR3 covers 17 residues. The ends were cut back, 3 bases at V and 4 bases at J, with 19 bases in the middle. Germline CDR1 SGHDN, CDR2 FVKESK. CDR3 region: CASSQSQWGFRYNEQFF. The CDR3 bases are TGTGCCAGCAGCCAGTCGCAATGGGGGTTTAGATACAATGAGCAGTTCTTC.

This clonotype has a handful of counts. The V gene is TRBV24-1, the J gene TRBJ2-3, with D unresolved. This CDR3 has 13 amino acids. Germline assignment: CDR1 KGHDR and CDR2 SFDVKD. Trimming took off 3 bases at V and 4 bases at J, with 7 bases between the two ends. CDR3 DNA: TGTGCCACCAGTGATAGACCGTCAGATACGCAGTATTTT. It codes for CATSDRPSDTQYF.

There are a few counts of this clonotype. The chain employs TRBV7-6 and TRBJ1-1; 8 bases are shared with TRBD1. The junction had 7 bases not matched to a gene; V was cut back by 4 bases and J by 3 bases. This CDR3 spans 15 amino acids. CDR1 and CDR2 (germline): SGHVS, FNYEAQ. The CDR3 DNA sequence: TGTGCCAGCAGCTACGGACAGGGAATCGACACTGAAGCTTTCTTT. This gives the protein CASSYGQGIDTEAFF. The complete variable domain, with remaining parts taken from reference TRBV7-6 and TRBJ1-1, reads GAGVSQSPRYKVTKRGQDVALRCDPISGHVSLYWYRQALGQGPEFLTYFNYEAQQDKSGLPNDRFSAERPEGSISTLTIQRTEQRDSAMYRCASSYGQGIDTEAFFGQGTRLTVV.

This rearrangement joins TRBV5-8 to TRBJ2-2; D ambiguous. Trimming took 2 bases from V and 4 from J, leaving 9 bases between them. CDR3 length: 14 amino acids. Per germline, CDR1 SGHTS and CDR2 YDEGEE. For the CDR3, the DNA is TGTGCCAGCAGCTTTGTTAGGTCCACCGGGGAGCTGTTTTTT. Its protein product is CASSFVRSTGELFF.

V gene TRBV6-1 combines with J gene TRBJ2-7, with TRBD1 as a possible D gene (6 bases). Germline V CDR1 and CDR2: MNHNS, SASEGT. This CDR3 comprises 14 residues. Trimming removed 1 base from V and 0 bases from J, with 7 bases in between. CDR3 amino acids: CASSEGRGSYEQYF. The CDR3 DNA reads TGTGCCAGCAGTGAAGGCAGGGGCTCCTACGAGCAGTACTTC.

This clonotype has more than one count but fewer than ten. The chain joins TRBV3-1 to TRBJ2-5; 12 bases map to TRBD2. This CDR3 has 15 amino acids. Losses at the gene ends were 7 bases for V and 7 bases for J; bases not matched to a gene: 10. Per germline, CDR1 LGHDT and CDR2 YNNKEL (reference sequence). Written as DNA, the CDR3 is TGTGCCAGCACCCGGACTAGCGGGGTTTGGGTGACCCAGTACTTC. Its translation: CASTRTSGVWVTQYF.

This clonotype was counted a few times. The chain is built from TRBV6-1 and TRBJ2-1, with 13 nucleotides matching TRBD2. From germline, CDR1 is MNHNS and CDR2 SASEGT. Germline trimming cut 7 bases from V and 0 bases from J; bases unmatched to any gene: 12. CDR3 length: 19 residues. The chain's CDR3 is CASTLGLAGATSSYNEQFF. In DNA, the CDR3 is TGTGCCAGCACCCTTGGACTAGCGGGGGCTACTAGCTCCTACAATGAGCAGTTCTTC.

V gene TRBV4-2 combines with J gene TRBJ2-6; 7 bases align to TRBD1. V was pared by 2 bases and J by 2 bases, with 3 bases of the junction left unmatched. CDR3 size: 16 residues. The germline CDR1 and CDR2 sequences are LGHNA and YNFKEQ. The CDR3 here is CASSQRTGAGANVLTF. CDR3 in DNA: TGTGCCAGCAGCCAACGTACAGGGGCTGGGGCCAACGTCCTGACTTTC.

This clonotype was recorded at least ten times. The chain joins TRBV24-1 to TRBJ2-1, with TRBD1 matching 11 bases. Unmatched junction bases numbered 3, after V lost 3 bases and J lost 6 bases. The CDR3 extends over 15 amino acids. CDR1 KGHDR and CDR2 SFDVKD come from the germline V gene. CDR3 bases: TGTGCCACCAGTGATCCCGGGACAGGGGGCAATGAGCAGTTCTTC. It translates to CATSDPGTGGNEQFF.

The chain links TRBV12-3 or TRBV12-4 to TRBJ1-4; no definite D call. V was pared by 8 bases and J by 6 bases, with 13 bases between. This CDR3 has 13 residues. CDR3 DNA: TGTGCCAGCGGGTTGGGGTCGGATGAAAAACTGTTTTTT. Translation: CASGLGSDEKLFF.

A few counts support this clonotype. The chain carries TRBV20-1 and TRBJ2-7, with D tentatively TRBD1 or TRBD2 (5 bases each). Germline V lookup: CDR1 DFQATT, CDR2 SNEGSKA (reference sequence). The V end lost 2 bases, the J end lost 3 bases, and 17 bases lay between the germline ends. The CDR3 length is 15 residues. For the CDR3, the DNA is TGCAGTGCTAGATCCCCCAGAGGGGAAGACTACGAGCAGTACTTC. Protein: CSARSPRGEDYEQYF.

V usage is TRBV6-1 and J usage is TRBJ1-1; tentative D call: TRBD1 (6 bases). Germline V CDR1 and CDR2: MNHNS, SASEGT. Trimming removed 4 bases at V and 5 bases at J, with 11 bases between. The CDR3 runs 13 residues. The CDR3 DNA is TGTGCCAGCAGTGGGGGGGCGCTGACTGAAGCTTTCTTT. Residues: CASSGGALTEAFF.

The chain joins TRBV3-1 to TRBJ1-1; no clear D. V lost 3 bases to trimming and J lost 1 base, with 6 bases between them. The CDR3 is 13 amino acids. Germline V gene lookup returns CDR1 LGHDT and CDR2 YNNKEL (reference sequence). CDR3 bases: TGTGCCAGCAGCCATGAGAGGAACACTGAAGCTTTCTTT. Its protein is CASSHERNTEAFF.

The gene calls are TRBV9 and TRBJ1-2, with D tentatively TRBD1 (5 bases). V lost 0 bases, J lost 5 bases, and 14 bases lay in between. This CDR3 region has 15 residues. Germline CDR1 SGDLS, CDR2 YYNGEE. The chain's CDR3 is CASSVGRAAQYGYTF. The CDR3 nucleotides read TGTGCCAGCAGCGTAGGCAGGGCCGCGCAATATGGCTACACCTTC.

V and J are TRBV5-1 and TRBJ2-1; TRBD1 aligns across 7 bases. The CDR3 sequence is 16 residues long. Germline assignment: CDR1 SGHRS and CDR2 YFSETQ. Losses at the gene ends were 0 bases for V and 4 bases for J; bases not matched to a gene: 7. The CDR3 reads CASSLAPGQMYNEQFF. For the CDR3, the DNA is TGCGCCAGCAGCTTGGCCCCGGGACAGATGTACAATGAGCAGTTCTTC.

In this sample, this clonotype turned up a few times. The chain has TRBV5-1 and TRBJ1-2, with a possible D match to TRBD1 (5 bases). The CDR3 consists of 15 residues. The ends were cut back, 3 bases at V and 5 bases at J, with 17 bases in the middle. Germline V gene sequence: CDR1 SGHRS, CDR2 YFSETQ. Here the CDR3 reads CASSSLPGVEYGYTF. Here the CDR3 DNA reads TGCGCCAGCAGCTCACTCCCGGGGGTAGAGTATGGCTACACCTTC.

This clonotype was seen only a few times. The rearrangement links TRBV4-2 to TRBJ2-1; D not certain. V was pared by 2 bases and J by 6 bases, with 5 bases between. The CDR3 runs to 12 residues. Germline V lookup: CDR1 LGHNA, CDR2 YNFKEQ. For the CDR3, the DNA is TGTGCCAGCAGCCAAATCTCCAATGAGCAGTTCTTC. It translates to CASSQISNEQFF.

The chain's CDR3 is CASSLELQNPQYF. The CDR3 DNA is TGTGCCAGCAGCTTAGAATTGCAAAACCCGCAGTATTTT. J is TRBJ2-3 and V is TRBV7-9; D remains unclear. The length of the CDR3 is 13 residues. Trimming took 1 base from V and 10 from J, leaving 12 bases between them. Per the germline V gene, CDR1 is SEHNR and CDR2 is FQNEAQ (reference sequence).

There are a few counts of this clonotype. V usage is TRBV5-1 and J usage is TRBJ2-3; D is tentatively TRBD1 or TRBD2 (5 bases each). V gave up 0 bases and J gave up 5 bases, with 16 bases separating them. CDR3 size: 16 residues. The germline CDR1 and CDR2 sequences are SGHRS and YFSETQ. DNA for the CDR3: TGCGCCAGCAGCTTGGGTCTAGCCGGGACCCAAGATACGCAGTATTTT. It encodes CASSLGLAGTQDTQYF.

This clonotype was recorded a few times. The chain employs TRBV7-3 and TRBJ2-1; 7 bases line up with TRBD2. Germline loops: CDR1 SGHTA, CDR2 FQGTGA. V trimming: 5 bases; J trimming: 5 bases; junction bases outside the gene matches: 3. The CDR3 covers 13 residues. CDR3 sequence (DNA): TGTGCCAGCAGCAGAGGGACTAACAATGAGCAGTTCTTC. It encodes CASSRGTNNEQFF.

The chain has TRBV3-1 and TRBJ2-7; 10 bases match TRBD2. The CDR3 has 15 amino acids. CDR1 LGHDT and CDR2 YNNKEL come from the germline V gene (reference sequence). V was clipped by 4 bases and J by 3 bases; unmatched bases: 6. CDR3 nucleotides: TGTGCCAGCAGCCCCGCCAGCGGGGGGGGCTACGAGCAGTACTTC. It encodes CASSPASGGGYEQYF.

This clonotype showed up just a few times. The gene calls are TRBV7-3 and TRBJ2-1; perhaps D is TRBD1 or TRBD2 (5 bases each). V gave up 5 bases and J gave up 13 bases, with 18 bases separating them. This CDR3 region has 13 residues. Germline CDR1 reads SGHTA; CDR2 reads FQGTGA. CDR3 DNA: TGTGCCAGCAGCCCTCAAACCGGGACCTCACAGTTCTTC. Encoded protein: CASSPQTGTSQFF.